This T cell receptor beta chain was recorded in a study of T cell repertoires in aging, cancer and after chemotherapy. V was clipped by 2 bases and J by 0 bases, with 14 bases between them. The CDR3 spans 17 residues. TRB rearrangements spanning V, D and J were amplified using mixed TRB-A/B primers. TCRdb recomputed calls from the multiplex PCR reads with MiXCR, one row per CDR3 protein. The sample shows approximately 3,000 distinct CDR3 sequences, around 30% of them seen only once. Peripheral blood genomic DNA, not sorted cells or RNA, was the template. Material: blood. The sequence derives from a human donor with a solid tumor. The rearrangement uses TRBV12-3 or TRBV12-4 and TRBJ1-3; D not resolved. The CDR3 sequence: CASSLTDRPLSGNTIYF. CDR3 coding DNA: TGTGCCAGCAGTTTAACCGATAGGCCCCTCTCTGGAAACACCATATATTTT.